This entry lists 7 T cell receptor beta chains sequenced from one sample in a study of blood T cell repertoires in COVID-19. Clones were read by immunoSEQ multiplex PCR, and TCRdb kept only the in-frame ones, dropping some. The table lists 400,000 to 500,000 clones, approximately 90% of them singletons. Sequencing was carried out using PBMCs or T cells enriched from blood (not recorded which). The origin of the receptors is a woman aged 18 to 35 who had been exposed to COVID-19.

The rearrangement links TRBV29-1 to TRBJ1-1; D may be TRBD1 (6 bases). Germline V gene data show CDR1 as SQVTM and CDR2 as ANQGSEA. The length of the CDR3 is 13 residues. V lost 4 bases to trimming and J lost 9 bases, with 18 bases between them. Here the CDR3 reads CSVVGPGGIKAFF. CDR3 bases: TGCAGCGTTGTGGGACCGGGGGGCATCAAAGCTTTCTTT.

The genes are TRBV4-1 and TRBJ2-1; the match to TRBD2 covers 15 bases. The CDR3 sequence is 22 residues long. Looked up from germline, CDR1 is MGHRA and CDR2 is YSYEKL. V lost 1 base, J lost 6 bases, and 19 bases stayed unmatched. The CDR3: CASSQGPAGLAGGPSRANEQFF. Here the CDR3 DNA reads TGCGCCAGCAGCCAAGGCCCAGCCGGACTAGCGGGAGGGCCGAGTCGGGCCAATGAGCAGTTCTTC.

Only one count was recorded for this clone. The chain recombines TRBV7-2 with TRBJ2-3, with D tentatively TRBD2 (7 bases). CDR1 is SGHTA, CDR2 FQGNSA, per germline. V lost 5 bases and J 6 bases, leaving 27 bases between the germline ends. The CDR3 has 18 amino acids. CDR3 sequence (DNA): TGTGCCAGCAGCCACTACTCGAGGGGGAGGGCGGGGACGGATACGCAGTATTTT. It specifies CASSHYSRGRAGTDTQYF. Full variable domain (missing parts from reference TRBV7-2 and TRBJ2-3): GAGVSQSPSNKVTEKGKDVELRCDPISGHTALYWYRQSLGQGLEFLIYFQGNSAPDKSGLPSDRFSAERTGGSVSTLTIQRTQQEDSAVYLCASSHYSRGRAGTDTQYFGPGTRLTVL.

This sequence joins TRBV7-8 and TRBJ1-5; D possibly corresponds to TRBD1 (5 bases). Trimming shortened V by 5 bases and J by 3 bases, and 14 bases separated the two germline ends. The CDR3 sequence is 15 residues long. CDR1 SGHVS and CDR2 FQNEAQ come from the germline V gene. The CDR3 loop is CASSPIETDNQPQHF. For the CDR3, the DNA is TGTGCCAGCAGCCCGATCGAGACAGACAATCAGCCCCAGCATTTT.

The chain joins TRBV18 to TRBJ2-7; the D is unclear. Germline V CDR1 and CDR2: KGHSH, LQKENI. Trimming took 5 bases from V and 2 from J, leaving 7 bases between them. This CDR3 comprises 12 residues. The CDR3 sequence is CASSGLAYEQYF. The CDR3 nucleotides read TGTGCCAGCTCAGGGCTGGCCTACGAGCAGTACTTC.

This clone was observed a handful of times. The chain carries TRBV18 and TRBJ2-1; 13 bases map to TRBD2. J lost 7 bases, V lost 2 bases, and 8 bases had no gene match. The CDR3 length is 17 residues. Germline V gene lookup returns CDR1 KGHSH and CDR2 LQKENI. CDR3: CASSPTSGGAGRNEQFF. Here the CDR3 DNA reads TGTGCCAGCTCACCAACTAGCGGGGGGGCCGGGCGAAATGAGCAGTTCTTC. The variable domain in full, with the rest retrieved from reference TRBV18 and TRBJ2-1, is NAGVMQNPRHLVRRRGQEARLRCSPMKGHSHVYWYRQLPEEGLKFMVYLQKENIIDESGMPKERFSAEFPKEGPSILRIQQVVRGDSAAYFCASSPTSGGAGRNEQFFGPGTRLTVL.

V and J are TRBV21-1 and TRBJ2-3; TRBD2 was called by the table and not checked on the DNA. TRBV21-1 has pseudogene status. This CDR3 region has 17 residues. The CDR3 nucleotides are TGTGCCAGCAGCTCTCTCATTAGAGAATCTAGCACAGATACGCAGTATTTT. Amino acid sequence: CASSSLIRESSTDTQYF.